This TCR beta chain is drawn from a study of identical twins' blood T cells. Study-level background: Approximately 50 million reads came from about 12 libraries, six alpha, six beta.

TCRdb reanalysed the 5' RACE reads using MiXCR and keeps one entry per CDR3 protein. Of hundreds of thousands of distinct CDR3 sequences listed, about 28% are singletons. V dropped 3 bases and J dropped 1 base, with 9 bases sitting between them. The CDR3 is 13 amino acids. The germline CDR1 and CDR2 sequences are DFQATT and SNEGSKA (reference sequence). This chain uses TRBV20-1 with TRBJ1-1; no definite D call. The sample was PBMCs. This receptor was obtained from a woman aged 18-49 years in good health. CDR3 coding DNA: TGCAGTGCTAGTAGGGCTGAGAACACTGAAGCTTTCTTT. Its translation: CSASRAENTEAFF.